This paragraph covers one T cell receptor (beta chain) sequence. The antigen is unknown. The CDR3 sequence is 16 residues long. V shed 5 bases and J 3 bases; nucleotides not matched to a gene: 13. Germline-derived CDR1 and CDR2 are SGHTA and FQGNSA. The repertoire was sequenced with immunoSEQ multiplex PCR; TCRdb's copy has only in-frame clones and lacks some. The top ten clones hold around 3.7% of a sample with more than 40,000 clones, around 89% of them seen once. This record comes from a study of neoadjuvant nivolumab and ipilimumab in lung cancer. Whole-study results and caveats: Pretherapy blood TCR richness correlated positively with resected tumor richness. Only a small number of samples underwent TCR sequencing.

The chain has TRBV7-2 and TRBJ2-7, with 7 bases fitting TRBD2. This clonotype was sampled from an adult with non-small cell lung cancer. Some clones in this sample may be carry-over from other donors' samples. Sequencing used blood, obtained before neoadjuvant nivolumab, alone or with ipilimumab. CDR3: CASSPWGGQVVYEQYF. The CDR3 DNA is TGTGCCAGCAGCCCCTGGGGGGGTCAGGTTGTCTACGAGCAGTACTTC. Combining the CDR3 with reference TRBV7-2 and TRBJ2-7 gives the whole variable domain GAGVSQSPSNKVTEKGKDVELRCDPISGHTALYWYRQSLGQGLEFLIYFQGNSAPDKSGLPSDRFSAERTGGSVSTLTIQRTQQEDSAVYLCASSPWGGQVVYEQYFGPGTRLTVT.